A single sample gave rise to the 5 T cell receptor beta chains below, sequenced in a study of OX40 agonist ivuxolimab in advanced cancers. This table comes from immunoSEQ multiplex PCR, and its TCRdb copy is limited to in-frame clones, with some not included. The table has approximately 20,000 clones, just under 90% seen once. The sample was CD4+ or CD8+ T cells sorted from blood, taken in a trial of the OX40 agonist ivuxolimab. Source of these receptors: an adult with an advanced solid tumor such as melanoma, head and neck, liver or kidney cancer.

The CDR3 DNA reads TGTGCCAGCAGCTTAAGGAGTACCTACGAGCAGTACTTC. This sequence encodes CASSLRSTYEQYF. The chain couples TRBV11-2 to TRBJ2-7, with D uncertain. The V end was cut by 2 bases, the J end by 2 bases, with 7 bases between. Per the germline V gene, CDR1 is SGHAT and CDR2 is FQNNGV. This CDR3 is 13 amino acids long.

The chain is built from TRBV6-5 and TRBJ2-7; perhaps TRBD1 as D (6 bases). Looked up from germline, CDR1 is MNHEY and CDR2 is SVGAGI. This CDR3 comprises 13 residues. The V and J ends lost 3 bases and 5 bases respectively, with 11 bases between them. The CDR3 spells CASSYRDTDEQYF. The CDR3 DNA reads as TGTGCCAGCAGTTATCGGGACACGGACGAGCAGTACTTC.

V is TRBV9 and J is TRBJ1-1, with 8 bases fitting TRBD1. Germline V gene data show CDR1 as SGDLS and CDR2 as YYNGEE. The V gene end was trimmed by 3 bases and the J gene end by 5 bases; junction bases not matched to a gene: 12. The CDR3 is made up of 16 amino acids. The DNA of the CDR3 is TGTGCCAGCAGCGCGAACGGACAGGGCTGGTGGACTGAAGCTTTCTTT. Translated, it gives CASSANGQGWWTEAFF. The variable domain in full, completed from reference TRBV9 and TRBJ1-1, reads DSGVTQTPKHLITATGQRVTLRCSPRSGDLSVYWYQQSLDQGLQFLIQYYNGEERAKGNILERFSAQQFPDLHSELNLSSLELGDSALYFCASSANGQGWWTEAFFGQGTRLTVV.

This chain links TRBV11-2 with TRBJ1-5, with a tentative D call TRBD1 (6 bases). The CDR3 totals 15 residues. V lost 2 bases, J lost 0 bases, and 8 bases lay in between. The germline CDR1 and CDR2 sequences are SGHAT and FQNNGV. The CDR3 coding sequence is TGTGCCAGCAGCTTATCAGGGGATAGCAATCAGCCCCAGCATTTT. The encoded protein is CASSLSGDSNQPQHF. Together with reference TRBV11-2 and TRBJ1-5, the CDR3 gives the full variable domain: EAGVAQSPRYKIIEKRQSVAFWCNPISGHATLYWYQQILGQGPKLLIQFQNNGVVDDSQLPKDRFSAERLKGVDSTLKIQPAKLEDSAVYLCASSLSGDSNQPQHFGDGTRLSIL.

The rearrangement links TRBV5-1 to TRBJ1-4; perhaps TRBD1 as D (6 bases). CDR3 length: 16 amino acids. CDR1 SGHRS and CDR2 YFSETQ come from the germline V gene. With 4 bases removed from V and 6 bases from J, the gap between germline ends came to 19 bases. The CDR3 sequence: CASSPSDGGIDEKLFF. The CDR3 DNA reads as TGCGCCAGCAGCCCTAGTGATGGGGGCATAGATGAAAAACTGTTTTTT.